This TCR beta chain was documented in a study of Graves' ophthalmopathy and Graves' hyperthyroidism. Scientists amplified the TCR beta CDR3 regions from RNA transcripts. The authors performed first-round RT-PCR with HTBI primers and then a second-round multiplex PCR. TCRdb re-analysed the multiplex PCR reads in MiXCR, keeping a single row per CDR3 protein. The table records about 380,000 distinct CDR3 sequences, approximately 15% of them present only once. This clonotype was detected many times. CDR3 length: 14 amino acids. With 6 bases clipped from V and 6 bases from J, the junction kept 8 bases outside the gene matches.

The chain links TRBV12-3 or TRBV12-4 to TRBJ1-2; 9 bases are shared with TRBD1. The receptor comes from a woman aged 18-35 years with stable Graves' hyperthyroidism. Material: peripheral blood. The CDR3 DNA follows: TGTGCCAGCAGAACAGGGGGCGAAATGAATGGCTACACCTTC. Residues: CASRTGGEMNGYTF.